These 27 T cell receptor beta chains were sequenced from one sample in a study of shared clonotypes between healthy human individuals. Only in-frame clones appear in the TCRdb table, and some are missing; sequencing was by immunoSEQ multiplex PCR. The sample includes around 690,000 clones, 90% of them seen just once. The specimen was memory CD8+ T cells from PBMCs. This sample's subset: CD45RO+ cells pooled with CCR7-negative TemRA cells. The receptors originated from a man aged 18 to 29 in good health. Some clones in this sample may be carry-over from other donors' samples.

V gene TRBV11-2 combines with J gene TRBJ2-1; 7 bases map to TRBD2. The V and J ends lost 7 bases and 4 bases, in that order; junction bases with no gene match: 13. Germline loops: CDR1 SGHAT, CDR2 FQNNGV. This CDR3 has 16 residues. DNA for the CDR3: TGTGCCAGCACCCTCCGCGGGGGTGAGGGTTACAATGAGCAGTTCTTC. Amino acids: CASTLRGGEGYNEQFF.

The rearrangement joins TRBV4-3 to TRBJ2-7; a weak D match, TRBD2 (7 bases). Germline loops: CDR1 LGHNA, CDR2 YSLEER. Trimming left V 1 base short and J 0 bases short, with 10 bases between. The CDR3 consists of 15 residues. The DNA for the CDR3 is TGCGCCAGCAGCCAAGCCCGGGGGGCCTCCTACGAGCAGTACTTC. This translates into CASSQARGASYEQYF.

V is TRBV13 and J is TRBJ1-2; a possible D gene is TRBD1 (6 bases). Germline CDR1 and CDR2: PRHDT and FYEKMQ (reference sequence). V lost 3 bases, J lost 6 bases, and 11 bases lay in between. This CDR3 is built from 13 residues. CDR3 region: CASSFSGGDGYTF. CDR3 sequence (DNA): TGTGCCAGCAGCTTCTCCGGGGGCGATGGCTACACCTTC.

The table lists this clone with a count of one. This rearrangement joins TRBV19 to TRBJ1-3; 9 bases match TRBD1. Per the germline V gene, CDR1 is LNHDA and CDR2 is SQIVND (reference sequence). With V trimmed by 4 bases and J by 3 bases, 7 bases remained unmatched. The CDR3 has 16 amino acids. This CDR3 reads CASSTLTGGVGNTIYF. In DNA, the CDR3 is TGTGCCAGTAGTACTCTGACAGGGGGAGTTGGAAACACCATATATTTT.

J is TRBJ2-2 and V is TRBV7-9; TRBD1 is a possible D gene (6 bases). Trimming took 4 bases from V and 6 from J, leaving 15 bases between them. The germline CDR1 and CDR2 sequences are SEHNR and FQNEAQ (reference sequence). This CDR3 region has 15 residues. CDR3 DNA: TGTGCCAGCAGCTCCCGGGACACCAGGTCCGGGGAGCTGTTTTTT. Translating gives CASSSRDTRSGELFF.

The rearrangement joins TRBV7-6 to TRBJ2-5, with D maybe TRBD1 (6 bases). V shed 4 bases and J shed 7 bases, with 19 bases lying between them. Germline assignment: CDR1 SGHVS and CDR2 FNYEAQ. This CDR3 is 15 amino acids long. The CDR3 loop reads CASSSTDSSDGTQYF. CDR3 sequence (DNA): TGTGCCAGCAGCTCCACGGACAGCTCCGACGGGACCCAGTACTTC.

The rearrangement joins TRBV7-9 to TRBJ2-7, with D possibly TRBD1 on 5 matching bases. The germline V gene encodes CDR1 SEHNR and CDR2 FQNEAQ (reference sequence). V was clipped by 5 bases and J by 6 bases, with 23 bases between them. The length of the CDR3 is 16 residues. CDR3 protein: CASSTAPGFRLCEQYF. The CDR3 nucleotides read TGTGCCAGCAGCACAGCCCCAGGGTTTCGGCTCTGCGAGCAGTACTTC.

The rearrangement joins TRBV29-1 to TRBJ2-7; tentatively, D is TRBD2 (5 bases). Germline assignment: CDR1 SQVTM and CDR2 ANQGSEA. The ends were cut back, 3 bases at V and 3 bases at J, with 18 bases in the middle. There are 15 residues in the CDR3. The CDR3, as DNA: TGCAGCGTTGAGAACGGGGTGGGAGCGAGCTACGAGCAGTACTTC. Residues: CSVENGVGASYEQYF.

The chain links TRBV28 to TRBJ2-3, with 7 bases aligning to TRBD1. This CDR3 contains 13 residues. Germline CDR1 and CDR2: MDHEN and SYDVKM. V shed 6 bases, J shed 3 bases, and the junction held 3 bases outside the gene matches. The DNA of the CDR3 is TGTGCCAGCAGAGGCAGGGGGACAGATACGCAGTATTTT. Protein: CASRGRGTDTQYF.

CDR3 loop: CASSSTGGRSYEQYF. The CDR3 DNA follows: TGTGCCAGCAGCTCCACAGGGGGCAGATCCTACGAGCAGTACTTC. The chain joins TRBV5-6 to TRBJ2-7, with TRBD1 identical over 9 bases. The CDR3 length is 15 residues. Germline CDR1 reads SGHDT; CDR2 reads YYEEEE. The V gene end was trimmed by 3 bases and the J gene end by 1 base; junction bases not matched to a gene: 5. Full variable domain (rest looked up from reference TRBV5-6 and TRBJ2-7): DAGVTQSPTHLIKTRGQQVTLRCSPKSGHDTVSWYQQALGQGPQFIFQYYEEEERQRGNFPDRFSGHQFPNYSSELNVNALLLGDSALYLCASSSTGGRSYEQYFGPGTRLTVT.

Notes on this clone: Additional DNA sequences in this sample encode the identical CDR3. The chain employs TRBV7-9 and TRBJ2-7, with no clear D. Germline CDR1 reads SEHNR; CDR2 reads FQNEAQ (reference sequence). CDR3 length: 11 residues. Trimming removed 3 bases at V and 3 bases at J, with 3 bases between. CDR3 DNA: TGTGCCAGCAGCTTGAGCTACGAGCAGTACTTC. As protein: CASSLSYEQYF. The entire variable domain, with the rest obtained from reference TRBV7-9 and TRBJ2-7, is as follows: DTGVSQNPRHKITKRGQNVTFRCDPISEHNRLYWYRQTLGQGPEFLTYFQNEAQLEKSRLLSDRFSAERPKGSFSTLEIQRTEQGDSAMYLCASSLSYEQYFGPGTRLTVT.

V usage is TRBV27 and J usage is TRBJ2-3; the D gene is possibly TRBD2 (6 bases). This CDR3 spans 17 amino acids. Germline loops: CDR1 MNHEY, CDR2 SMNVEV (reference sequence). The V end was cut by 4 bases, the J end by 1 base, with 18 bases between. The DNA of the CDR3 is TGTGCCAGCAGTTCCCCCTCGGCGGGGTTAGGCACAGATACGCAGTATTTT. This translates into CASSSPSAGLGTDTQYF.

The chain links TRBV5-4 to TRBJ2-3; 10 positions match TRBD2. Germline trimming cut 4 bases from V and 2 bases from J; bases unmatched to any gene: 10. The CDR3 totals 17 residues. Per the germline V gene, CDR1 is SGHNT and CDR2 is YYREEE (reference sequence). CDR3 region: CASSLKREGPHTDTQYF. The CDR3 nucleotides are TGTGCCAGCAGCCTGAAGCGGGAGGGCCCTCACACAGATACGCAGTATTTT.

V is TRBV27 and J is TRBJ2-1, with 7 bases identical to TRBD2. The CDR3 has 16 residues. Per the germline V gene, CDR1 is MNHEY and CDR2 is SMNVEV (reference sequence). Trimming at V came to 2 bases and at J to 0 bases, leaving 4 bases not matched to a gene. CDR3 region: CASSLASGLSYNEQFF. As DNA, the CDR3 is TGTGCCAGCAGTTTAGCTAGCGGCCTCTCCTACAATGAGCAGTTCTTC.

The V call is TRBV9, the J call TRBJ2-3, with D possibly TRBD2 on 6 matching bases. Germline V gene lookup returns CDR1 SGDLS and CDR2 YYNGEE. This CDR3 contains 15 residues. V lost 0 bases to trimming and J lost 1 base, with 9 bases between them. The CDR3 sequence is CASSVGGGGTDTQYF. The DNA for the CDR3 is TGTGCCAGCAGCGTAGGGGGCGGGGGCACAGATACGCAGTATTTT.

Written as DNA, the CDR3 is TGTGCCAGTAGTGAACCCACCCTGACAGGGTTCGGCTATGGCTACACCTTC. Encoded protein: CASSEPTLTGFGYGYTF. The gene calls are TRBV19 and TRBJ1-2; 7 bases line up with TRBD1. Losses at the gene ends were 5 bases for V and 4 bases for J; bases not matched to a gene: 16. The CDR3 is 17 residues long. In germline, CDR1 is LNHDA, CDR2 SQIVND (reference sequence).

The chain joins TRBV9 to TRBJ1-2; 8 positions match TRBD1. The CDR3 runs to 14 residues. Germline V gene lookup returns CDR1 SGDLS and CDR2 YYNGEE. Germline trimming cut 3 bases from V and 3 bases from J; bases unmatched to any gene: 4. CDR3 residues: CASSAGGSYYGYTF. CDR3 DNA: TGTGCCAGCAGCGCAGGGGGCTCCTACTATGGCTACACCTTC.

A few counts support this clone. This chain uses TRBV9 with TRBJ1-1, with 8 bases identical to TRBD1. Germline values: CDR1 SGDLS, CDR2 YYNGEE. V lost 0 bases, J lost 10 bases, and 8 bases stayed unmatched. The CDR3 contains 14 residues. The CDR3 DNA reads TGTGCCAGCAGCGTAGCCGGACAGGGTTCGGTAGCTTTCTTT. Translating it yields CASSVAGQGSVAFF.

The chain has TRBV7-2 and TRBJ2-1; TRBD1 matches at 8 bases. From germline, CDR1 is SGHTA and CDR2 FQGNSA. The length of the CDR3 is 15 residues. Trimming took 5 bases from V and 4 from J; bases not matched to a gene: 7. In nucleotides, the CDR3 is TGTGCCAGCAGCGCCGGGACAGGCCTATACAATGAGCAGTTCTTC. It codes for CASSAGTGLYNEQFF.

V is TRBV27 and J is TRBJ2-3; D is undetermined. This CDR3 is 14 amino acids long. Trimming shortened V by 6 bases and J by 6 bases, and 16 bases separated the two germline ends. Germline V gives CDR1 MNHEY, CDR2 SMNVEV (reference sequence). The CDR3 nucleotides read TGTGCCAGCAGCCTACTGATCTCTGGCGATACGCAGTATTTT. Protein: CASSLLISGDTQYF.

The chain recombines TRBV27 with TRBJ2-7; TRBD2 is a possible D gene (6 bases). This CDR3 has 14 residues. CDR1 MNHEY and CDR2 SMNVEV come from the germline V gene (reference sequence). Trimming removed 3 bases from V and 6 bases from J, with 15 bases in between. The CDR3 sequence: CASSFRDSRGEQYF. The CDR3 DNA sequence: TGTGCCAGCAGTTTCAGGGACTCCAGAGGCGAGCAGTACTTC.

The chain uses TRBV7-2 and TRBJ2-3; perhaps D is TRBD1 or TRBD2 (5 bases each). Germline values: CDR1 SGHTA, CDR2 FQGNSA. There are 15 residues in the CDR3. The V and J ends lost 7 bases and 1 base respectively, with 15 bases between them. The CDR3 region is CASTLSGGGTDTQYF. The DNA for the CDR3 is TGTGCCAGCACCCTTAGTGGGGGTGGCACAGATACGCAGTATTTT.

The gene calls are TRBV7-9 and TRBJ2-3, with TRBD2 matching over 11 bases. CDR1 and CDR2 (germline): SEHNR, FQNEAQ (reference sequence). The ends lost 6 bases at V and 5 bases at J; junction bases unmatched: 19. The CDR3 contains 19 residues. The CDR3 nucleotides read TGTGCCAGCAGTTTACCACCGGGACTAGCGGTGGGGAGGGGAGATACGCAGTATTTT. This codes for CASSLPPGLAVGRGDTQYF. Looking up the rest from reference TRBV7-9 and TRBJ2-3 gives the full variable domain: DTGVSQNPRHKITKRGQNVTFRCDPISEHNRLYWYRQTLGQGPEFLTYFQNEAQLEKSRLLSDRFSAERPKGSFSTLEIQRTEQGDSAMYLCASSLPPGLAVGRGDTQYFGPGTRLTVL.

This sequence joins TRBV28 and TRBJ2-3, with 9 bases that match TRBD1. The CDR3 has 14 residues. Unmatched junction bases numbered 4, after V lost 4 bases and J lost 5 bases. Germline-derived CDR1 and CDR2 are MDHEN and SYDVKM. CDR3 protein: CASSSGQGRDTQYF. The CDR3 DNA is TGTGCCAGCAGTTCGGGACAGGGAAGAGATACGCAGTATTTT.

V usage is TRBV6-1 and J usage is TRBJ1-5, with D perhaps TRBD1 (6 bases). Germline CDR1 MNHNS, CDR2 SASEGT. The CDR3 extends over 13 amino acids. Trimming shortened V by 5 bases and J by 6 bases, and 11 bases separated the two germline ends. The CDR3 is CASSRGAGQPQHF. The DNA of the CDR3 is TGTGCCAGCAGTCGGGGGGCCGGTCAGCCCCAGCATTTT.

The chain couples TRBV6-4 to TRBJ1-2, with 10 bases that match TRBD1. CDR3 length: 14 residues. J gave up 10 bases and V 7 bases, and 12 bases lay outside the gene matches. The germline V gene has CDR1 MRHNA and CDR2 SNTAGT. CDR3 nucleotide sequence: TGTGCCAGCAATGAATACCCGGGACAGGGGATCTACACCTTC. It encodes CASNEYPGQGIYTF.

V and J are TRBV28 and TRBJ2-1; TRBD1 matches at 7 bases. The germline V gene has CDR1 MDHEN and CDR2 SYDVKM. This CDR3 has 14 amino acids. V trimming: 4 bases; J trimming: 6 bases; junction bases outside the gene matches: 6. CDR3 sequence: CASSSSDRVNEQFF. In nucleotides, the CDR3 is TGTGCCAGCAGTTCCTCCGACAGGGTCAATGAGCAGTTCTTC.